A selection of T cell receptor beta chains follows, all from one sample in a study of T-cell memory formation after mild COVID-19. TCRdb re-called the 5' RACE reads through MiXCR, storing one row per CDR3 protein. The sample lists 120,000 to 150,000 distinct CDR3 sequences; about 6.1% were seen once. The sample comprised PBMCs or a T cell subset sorted from them (not recorded which). The receptors originated from an adult woman who had mild COVID-19 (a few samples of this study predate the infection). Cell type and time point are not known. The CDR3 runs from the conserved cysteine through the conserved F or W. A D gene is named only where the DNA matches it firmly. Part of the rows lack a size; the others show once, few, many or a class for expanded clones.

CDR3 protein | CDR3 DNA | clone size | J gene | V gene | D gene
CASSQKQDGYTF | TGTGCCAGCAGCCAAAAGCAAGACGGCTACACCTTC | few | TRBJ1-2 | TRBV12-3/TRBV12-4 | .
CASSFSSSYNEQFF | TGTGCCAGCAGTTTCTCGAGCTCCTACAATGAGCAGTTCTTC | many | TRBJ2-1 | TRBV12-3/TRBV12-4 | .
CSIGTGEAYEQYF | TGCAGCATTGGGACAGGGGAGGCCTACGAGCAGTACTTC | many | TRBJ2-7 | TRBV29-1 | TRBD1
CASSTSGQETQYF | TGCGCCAGTTCGACTAGCGGACAAGAGACCCAGTACTTC | many | TRBJ2-5 | TRBV5-1 | TRBD2
CASSQDRDRSKNIQYF | TGCGCCAGCAGCCAAGATCGAGACCGAAGCAAAAACATTCAGTACTTC | . | TRBJ2-4 | TRBV4-1 | .
CASSLRGQGAPRGYTF | TGTGCCAGCAGCTTACGGGGACAGGGGGCTCCTAGAGGCTACACCTTC | few | TRBJ1-2 | TRBV7-9 | TRBD1
CASSVGTVENEQFF | TGTGCCAGCAGCGTCGGCACCGTCGAAAATGAGCAGTTCTTC | many | TRBJ2-1 | TRBV9 | .
CASSPQTGPNSPLHF | TGTGCCAGCAGCCCCCAGACAGGGCCCAATTCACCCCTCCACTTT | few | TRBJ1-6 | TRBV9 | TRBD1
CASSQDPKQTQYF | TGTGCCAGCAGCCAAGATCCCAAGCAGACCCAGTACTTC | many | TRBJ2-5 | TRBV3-1 | .
CASSPRRGYGYTF | TGTGCCAGCAGCCCCCGTAGAGGGTATGGCTACACCTTC | many | TRBJ1-2 | TRBV7-2 | .
CASSRGLAGTWEETQYF | TGTGCCAGCAGCCGGGGACTAGCGGGAACATGGGAGGAGACCCAGTACTTC | . | TRBJ2-5 | TRBV7-6 | TRBD2
CSAKQGASFSEKLFF | TGCAGTGCTAAACAGGGGGCCTCCTTCTCTGAAAAACTGTTTTTT | few | TRBJ1-4 | TRBV20-1 | TRBD1
CASRPLLRALKGYTF | TGTGCCAGCAGACCCCTCCTCAGGGCATTGAAAGGCTACACCTTC | many | TRBJ1-2 | TRBV6-5 | .
CSVLGLAGRVPDTQYF | TGCAGCGTCCTCGGACTAGCGGGAAGAGTCCCAGATACGCAGTATTTT | few | TRBJ2-3 | TRBV29-1 | TRBD2
CSVEGTGSSLAKNIQYF | TGCAGCGTTGAGGGGACAGGGAGTTCCCTAGCCAAAAACATTCAGTACTTC | many | TRBJ2-4 | TRBV29-1 | TRBD1
CASSQDRGGGYGYTF | TGCGCCAGCAGCCAAGATCGGGGCGGGGGCTATGGCTACACCTTC | many | TRBJ1-2 | TRBV4-3 | .
CSVRQGILNTEAFF | TGCAGCGTCCGACAGGGTATACTGAACACTGAAGCTTTCTTT | . | TRBJ1-1 | TRBV29-1 | TRBD1
CSAGTGRMETQYF | TGCAGCGCTGGGACAGGGCGAATGGAGACCCAGTACTTC | . | TRBJ2-5 | TRBV29-1 | TRBD1
CASSHGYAFQETQYF | TGTGCCAGCAGCCACGGGTATGCCTTTCAAGAGACCCAGTACTTC | many | TRBJ2-5 | TRBV14 | .
CASSTRGTSGGAFPGDTQYF | TGTGCCAGCAGTACTCGAGGGACTAGCGGGGGGGCCTTTCCTGGAGATACGCAGTATTTT | . | TRBJ2-3 | TRBV12-3/TRBV12-4 | TRBD2
CASSRRDRGGHTDTQYF | TGTGCCAGCAGCCGCCGGGACAGGGGGGGACACACAGATACGCAGTATTTT | many | TRBJ2-3 | TRBV11-2 | TRBD1
CASTLKAGTSGAYEQYF | TGTGCCAGCACTCTGAAAGCAGGGACTAGCGGGGCTTACGAGCAGTACTTC | . | TRBJ2-7 | TRBV2 | TRBD2
CASSTGTIQETQYF | TGTGCCAGCAGCACCGGGACAATCCAAGAGACCCAGTACTTC | many | TRBJ2-5 | TRBV7-6 | .
CASSGGTGEKLFF | TGTGCCAGCAGCGGGGGAACGGGTGAAAAACTGTTTTTT | many | TRBJ1-4 | TRBV7-3 | .
CASSWGQEPPTQYF | TGTGCCAGCAGTTGGGGACAGGAGCCCCCTACGCAGTATTTT | many | TRBJ2-3 | TRBV6-1 | TRBD1
CASSPTPAGGLNEQFF | TGTGCCAGCAGTCCAACCCCAGCGGGGGGCCTCAATGAGCAGTTCTTC | once | TRBJ2-1 | TRBV12-3/TRBV12-4 | TRBD2
CASSQVVSFYEQYF | TGTGCCAGCAGCCAAGTCGTCAGTTTTTACGAGCAGTACTTC | many | TRBJ2-7 | TRBV3-1 | .
CASAPGVQPTNYGYTF | TGTGCCAGCGCCCCTGGGGTACAGCCGACTAACTATGGCTACACCTTC | few | TRBJ1-2 | TRBV3-1 | .
CASSLGLFTDTQYF | TGTGCTAGCAGCTTGGGACTTTTCACAGATACGCAGTATTTT | . | TRBJ2-3 | TRBV7-7 | .
CASSYLGTQRHIQYF | TGTGCCAGCAGTTACTTGGGGACCCAACGTCACATTCAGTACTTC | few | TRBJ2-4 | TRBV6-5 | .
CASSHEGQGTETQYF | TGTGCCAGCAGCCATGAAGGACAGGGCACTGAGACCCAGTACTTC | many | TRBJ2-5 | TRBV4-2 | TRBD1
CASSFKDRGTNTIYF | TGCGCCAGCAGCTTTAAGGACAGGGGAACGAACACCATATATTTT | few | TRBJ1-3 | TRBV5-1 | TRBD1
CAPKAPNYGYTF | TGTGCCCCCAAGGCTCCTAACTATGGCTACACCTTC | many | TRBJ1-2 | TRBV15 | .
CSVAQGYNQPQHF | TGCAGCGTTGCACAGGGTTACAATCAGCCCCAGCATTTT | many | TRBJ1-5 | TRBV29-1 | .
CSVPRPTPADRRNQPQHF | TGCAGCGTCCCCCGTCCCACCCCCGCGGACAGACGCAATCAGCCCCAGCATTTT | few | TRBJ1-5 | TRBV29-1 | .
CATSDSTGTGQPQHF | TGTGCCACCAGTGATTCCACAGGGACGGGGCAGCCCCAGCATTTT | . | TRBJ1-5 | TRBV24-1 | .
CASSGTGLYEQYF | TGTGCCAGCTCCGGGACAGGACTCTACGAGCAGTACTTC | . | TRBJ2-7 | TRBV7-6 | TRBD1
CASSLGDRGTYGYTF | TGCGCCAGCAGCTTGGGGGACAGGGGAACCTATGGCTACACCTTC | many | TRBJ1-2 | TRBV5-1 | TRBD1
CASSAGYGYTF | TGTGCCAGCAGTGCAGGATATGGCTACACCTTC | few | TRBJ1-2 | TRBV12-3/TRBV12-4 | .
CASSLGAGARETQYF | TGTGCCAGCAGCTTAGGAGCAGGGGCGCGAGAGACCCAGTACTTC | many | TRBJ2-5 | TRBV7-9 | .
CASSRASGLASDTQYF | TGTGCCAGCAGCAGAGCCTCGGGACTAGCTTCAGATACGCAGTATTTT | many | TRBJ2-3 | TRBV9 | TRBD2
CASSRPGGGRNTQYF | TGTGCCAGCAGCCGCCCCGGCGGGGGGCGGAATACGCAGTATTTT | many | TRBJ2-3 | TRBV5-6 | TRBD2
CATSRELGTGSFYEQYF | TGTGCCACCAGCAGAGAACTAGGGACAGGGTCGTTCTACGAGCAGTACTTC | few | TRBJ2-7 | TRBV15 | TRBD1
CASRRSGQGNTGELFF | TGTGCCAGCAGGAGATCGGGACAGGGTAACACCGGGGAGCTGTTTTTT | few | TRBJ2-2 | TRBV14 | TRBD1
CASSQEHRVNLNTEAFF | TGTGCCAGCAGCCAAGAGCACAGGGTAAATCTGAACACTGAAGCTTTCTTT | few | TRBJ1-1 | TRBV3-1 | .
CASSLPSGSDEQFF | TGTGCCAGCAGCTTACCCAGCGGGAGCGATGAGCAGTTCTTC | . | TRBJ2-1 | TRBV7-9 | TRBD2
CASSLGTGTGPEAFF | TGTGCCAGCAGTTTAGGCACCGGGACAGGCCCTGAAGCTTTCTTT | few | TRBJ1-1 | TRBV12-3/TRBV12-4 | TRBD1
CASSPGAQETQYF | TGTGCCAGCAGCCCAGGGGCCCAAGAGACCCAGTACTTC | many | TRBJ2-5 | TRBV11-2 | .
CASGYFSTGNSPLHF | TGTGCCAGCGGTTACTTCTCTACAGGGAATTCACCCCTCCACTTT | few | TRBJ1-6 | TRBV12-3/TRBV12-4 | .
CASSLDRVMQYF | TGTGCCAGCAGCTTAGACCGGGTAATGCAGTACTTC | many | TRBJ2-7 | TRBV7-2 | .
CAISAPGGGNTEAFF | TGTGCCATCAGTGCCCCTGGGGGGGGCAACACTGAAGCTTTCTTT | . | TRBJ1-1 | TRBV10-3 | .
CASSPQTGTSGDNEQFF | TGTGCCAGCAGCCCTCAAACCGGGACTAGCGGTGACAATGAGCAGTTCTTC | . | TRBJ2-1 | TRBV4-2 | TRBD2
CATSDPGGTLGEQYF | TGTGCCACCAGTGACCCCGGTGGTACTCTTGGCGAGCAGTACTTC | few | TRBJ2-7 | TRBV24-1 | .